The 5 T cell receptor beta chains reported below all come from one sample, sequenced in a study of ipilimumab plus nivolumab after autologous stem cell transplantation. Libraries were prepared by immunoSEQ multiplex PCR; TCRdb keeps only in-frame clonotypes and omits some of them. The table records around 23,000 clones, roughly 69% of them present only once. Material: PBMCs, obtained in a trial of ipilimumab plus nivolumab as post-transplant consolidation. The receptors were sampled from a male donor with diffuse large B-cell lymphoma.

This clone was seen more than once but under ten times. The chain links TRBV29-1 to TRBJ1-2, with a possible D match to TRBD1 (6 bases). This CDR3 is built from 13 residues. Germline values: CDR1 SQVTM, CDR2 ANQGSEA. Trimming removed 7 bases from V and 2 bases from J, with 14 bases in between. DNA for the CDR3: TGCAGCGGCGGAACAGGGACGAACTATGGCTACACCTTC. This sequence encodes CSGGTGTNYGYTF.

This clone was observed a few times. V and J are TRBV15 and TRBJ1-5; D is perhaps TRBD1 (5 bases). Looked up from germline, CDR1 is LNHNV and CDR2 is YYDKDF (reference sequence). This CDR3 has 14 amino acids. Trimming removed 2 bases from V and 1 base from J, with 6 bases in between. In nucleotides, the CDR3 is TGTGCCACCAGCAGACAGGGAAGCAATCAGCCCCAGCATTTT. Protein: CATSRQGSNQPQHF.

V usage is TRBV5-1 and J usage is TRBJ2-6; perhaps TRBD1 as D (6 bases). This CDR3 contains 16 residues. Germline V gene sequence: CDR1 SGHRS, CDR2 YFSETQ. Trimming removed 0 bases from V and 2 bases from J, with 9 bases in between. DNA for the CDR3: TGCGCCAGCAGCTTGGGACAGGCGACTGGGGCCAACGTCCTGACTTTC. This codes for CASSLGQATGANVLTF.

This rearrangement joins TRBV5-4 to TRBJ1-1; D is perhaps TRBD1 (6 bases). Germline CDR1 is SGHNT and CDR2 is YYREEE (reference sequence). Trimming took off 4 bases at V and 3 bases at J, with 13 bases between the two ends. The CDR3 runs 14 residues. The CDR3 nucleotides read TGTGCCAGCAGCAAGGGCGCAGGGGACACTGAAGCTTTCTTT. It codes for CASSKGAGDTEAFF.

V and J are TRBV11-3 and TRBJ1-2, with D possibly matching TRBD1 (5 bases). The CDR3 length is 15 residues. The V end lost 1 base, the J end lost 0 bases, and 9 bases lay between the germline ends. CDR1 and CDR2 from the germline V gene are SGHNT and YENEEA. The CDR3 protein is CASSLATTANYGYTF. CDR3 DNA: TGTGCCAGCAGCTTAGCTACGACAGCTAACTATGGCTACACCTTC. The full variable domain, with the rest looked up from reference TRBV11-3 and TRBJ1-2, is EAGVVQSPRYKIIEKKQPVAFWCNPISGHNTLYWYLQNLGQGPELLIRYENEEAVDDSQLPKDRFSAERLKGVDSTLKIQPAELGDSAVYLCASSLATTANYGYTFGSGTRLTVV.